The rows below give T cell receptor beta chains drawn from one sample of a study of blood T cell repertoires in COVID-19. Libraries were prepared by immunoSEQ multiplex PCR; TCRdb keeps only in-frame clonotypes and omits some of them. The sample has 380,000 or so clones; approximately 88% are singletons. The specimen sequenced was PBMCs or T cells enriched from blood (not recorded which). These receptors were collected from a woman aged 25 to 39 with acute COVID-19. Both conserved end residues are part of each CDR3. A D gene is named only where the DNA matches it firmly. Rows may omit the clone size; those that give it use once, few, many or a size class.

v_gene	j_gene	abundance	d_gene	CDR3nt	CDR3aa
TRBV7-2	TRBJ1-1	NA	TRBD1	TGTGCCAGCAGCAACCCCAGGGGGCGCACGACTGAAGCTTTCTTT	CASSNPRGRTTEAFF
TRBV27	TRBJ1-2	NA	TRBD1	TGTGCCAGCAGTTTATTACCGAGACAGGGTCGGGATGGCTACACCTTC	CASSLLPRQGRDGYTF
TRBV4-2	TRBJ2-1	NA	TRBD2	TGTGCCAGCAGCCAGAGGCTAGCGGGGGGCAATGAGCAGTTCTTC	CASSQRLAGGNEQFF
TRBV5-1	TRBJ2-7	NA	NA	TGCGCCAGCAGCTTGGGGCTTGGGGAGTCCTACGAGCAGTACTTC	CASSLGLGESYEQYF
TRBV5-1	TRBJ2-7	NA	NA	TGCGCCAGCAGCTTGGATCTTGGACAGTTCAACTACGAGCAGTACTTC	CASSLDLGQFNYEQYF
TRBV6-5	TRBJ1-2	NA	TRBD1	TGTGCCAGCAGTTACACGACAGGGATCTATGGCTACACCTTC	CASSYTTGIYGYTF
TRBV6-4	TRBJ1-6	few	TRBD1	TGTGCCAGCAGTGAAGGGGACAGTTATTCACCCCTCCACTTT	CASSEGDSYSPLHF
TRBV29-1	TRBJ2-5	NA	NA	TGCAGCGTTGAGATAGGAGAAGAGACCCAGTACTTC	CSVEIGEETQYF
TRBV5-6	TRBJ2-1	NA	NA	TGTGCCAGCAGCTTGGTCCGGGTAAATGAGCAGTTCTTC	CASSLVRVNEQFF
TRBV6-5	TRBJ2-2	NA	TRBD2	TGTGCCAGCAGAGGCGGGGGGGCCATTAACGGGGAGCTGTTTTTT	CASRGGGAINGELFF
TRBV5-6	TRBJ1-2	NA	NA	TGTGCCAGCAGCTCGCGACAGGCAAACTATGGCTACACCTTC	CASSSRQANYGYTF
TRBV3-1/TRBV3-2	TRBJ1-3	NA	TRBD1	TGTGCCAGCAGCTCCCTGCGGGGGGGGACAGGCAACAGTAACTCTGGAAACACCATATATTTT	CASSSLRGGTGNSNSGNTIYF
TRBV12-5	TRBJ2-3	NA	TRBD2	TGTGCTAGTGGTCCCCTAGCGGGGGGGCAAGATACGCAGTATTTT	CASGPLAGGQDTQYF
TRBV30	TRBJ1-4	NA	NA	TGTGCCTGGAGCAAAAAAAGTGTAGGGGCTAATGAAAAACTGTTTTTT	CAWSKKSVGANEKLFF
TRBV5-6	TRBJ2-3	NA	NA	TGTGCCAGCAGCTTGGCCAGGGGGGCGGGTACGCAGTATTTT	CASSLARGAGTQYF